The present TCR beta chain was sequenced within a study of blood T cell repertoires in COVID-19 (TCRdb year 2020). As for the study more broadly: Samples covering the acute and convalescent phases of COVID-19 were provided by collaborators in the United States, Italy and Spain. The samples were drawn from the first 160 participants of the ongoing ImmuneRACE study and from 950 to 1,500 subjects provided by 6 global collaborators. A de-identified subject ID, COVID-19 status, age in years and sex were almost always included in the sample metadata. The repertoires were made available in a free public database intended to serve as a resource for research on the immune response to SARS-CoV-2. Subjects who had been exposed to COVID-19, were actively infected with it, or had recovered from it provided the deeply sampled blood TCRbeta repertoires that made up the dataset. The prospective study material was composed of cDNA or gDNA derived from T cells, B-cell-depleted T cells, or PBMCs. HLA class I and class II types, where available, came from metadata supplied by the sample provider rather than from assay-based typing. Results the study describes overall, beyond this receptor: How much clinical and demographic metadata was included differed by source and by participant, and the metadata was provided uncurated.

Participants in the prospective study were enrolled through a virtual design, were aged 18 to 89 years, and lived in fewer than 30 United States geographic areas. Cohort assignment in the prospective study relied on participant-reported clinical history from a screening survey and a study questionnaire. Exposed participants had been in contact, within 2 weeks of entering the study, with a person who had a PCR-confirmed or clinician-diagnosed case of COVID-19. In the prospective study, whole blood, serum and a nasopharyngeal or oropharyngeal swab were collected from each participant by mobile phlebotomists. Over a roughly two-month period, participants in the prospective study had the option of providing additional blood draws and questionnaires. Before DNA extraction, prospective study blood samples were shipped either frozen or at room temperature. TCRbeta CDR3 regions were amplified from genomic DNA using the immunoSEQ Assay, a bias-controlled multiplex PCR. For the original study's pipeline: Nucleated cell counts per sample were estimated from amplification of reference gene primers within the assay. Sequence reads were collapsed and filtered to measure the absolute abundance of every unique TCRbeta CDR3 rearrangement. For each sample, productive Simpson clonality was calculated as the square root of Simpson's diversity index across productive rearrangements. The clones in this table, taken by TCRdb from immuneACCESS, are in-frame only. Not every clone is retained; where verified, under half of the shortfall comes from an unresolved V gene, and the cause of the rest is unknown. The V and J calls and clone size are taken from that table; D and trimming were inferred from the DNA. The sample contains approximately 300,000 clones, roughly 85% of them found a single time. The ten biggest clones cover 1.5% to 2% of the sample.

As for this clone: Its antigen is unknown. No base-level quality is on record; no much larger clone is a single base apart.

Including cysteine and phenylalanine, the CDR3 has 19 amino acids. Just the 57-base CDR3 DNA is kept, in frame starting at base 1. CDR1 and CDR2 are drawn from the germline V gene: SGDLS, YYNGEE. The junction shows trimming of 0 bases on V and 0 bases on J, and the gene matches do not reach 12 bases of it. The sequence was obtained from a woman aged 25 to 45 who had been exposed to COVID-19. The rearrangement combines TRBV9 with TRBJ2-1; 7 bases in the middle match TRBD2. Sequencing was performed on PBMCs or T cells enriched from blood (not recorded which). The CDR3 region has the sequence CASSVGRLAEGSSYNEQFF. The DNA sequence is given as TGTGCCAGCAGCGTAGGGCGTCTAGCGGAGGGAAGCTCCTACAATGAGCAGTTCTTC.